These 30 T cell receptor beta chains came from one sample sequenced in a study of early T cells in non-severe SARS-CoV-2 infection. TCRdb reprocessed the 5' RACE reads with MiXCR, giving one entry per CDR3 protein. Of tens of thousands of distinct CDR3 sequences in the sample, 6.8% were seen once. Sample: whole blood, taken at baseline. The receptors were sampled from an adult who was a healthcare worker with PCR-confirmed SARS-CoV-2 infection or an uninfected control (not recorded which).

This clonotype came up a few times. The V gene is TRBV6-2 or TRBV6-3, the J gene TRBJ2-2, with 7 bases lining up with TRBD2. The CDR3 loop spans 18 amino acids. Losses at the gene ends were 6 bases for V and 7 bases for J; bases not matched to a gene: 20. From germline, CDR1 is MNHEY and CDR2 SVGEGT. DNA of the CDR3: TGTGCCAGCAGCGATCCCCCCCTAGGACTAGAGCGTATCGGGGAGCTGTTTTTT. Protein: CASSDPPLGLERIGELFF.

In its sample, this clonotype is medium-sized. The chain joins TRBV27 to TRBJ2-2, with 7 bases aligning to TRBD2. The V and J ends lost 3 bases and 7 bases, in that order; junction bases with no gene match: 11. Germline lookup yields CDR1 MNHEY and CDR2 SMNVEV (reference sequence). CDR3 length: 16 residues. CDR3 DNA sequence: TGTGCCAGCAGTTTCGGCCCTAGCGGTTTAGTCGGGGAGCTGTTTTTT. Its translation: CASSFGPSGLVGELFF.

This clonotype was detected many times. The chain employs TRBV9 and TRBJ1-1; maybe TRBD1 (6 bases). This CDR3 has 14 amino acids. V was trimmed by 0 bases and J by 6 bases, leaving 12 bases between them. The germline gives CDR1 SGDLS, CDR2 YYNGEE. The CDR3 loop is CASSVDTGMAEAFF. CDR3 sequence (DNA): TGTGCCAGCAGCGTAGACACAGGGATGGCTGAAGCTTTCTTT. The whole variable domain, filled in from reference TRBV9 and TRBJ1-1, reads DSGVTQTPKHLITATGQRVTLRCSPRSGDLSVYWYQQSLDQGLQFLIQYYNGEERAKGNILERFSAQQFPDLHSELNLSSLELGDSALYFCASSVDTGMAEAFFGQGTRLTVV.

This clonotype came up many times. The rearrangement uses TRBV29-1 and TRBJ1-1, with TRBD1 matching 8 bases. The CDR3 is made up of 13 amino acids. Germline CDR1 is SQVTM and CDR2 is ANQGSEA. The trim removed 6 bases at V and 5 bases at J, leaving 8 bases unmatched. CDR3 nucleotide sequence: TGCAGCGTGTACGGACAGGGAAGAACTGAAGCTTTCTTT. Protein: CSVYGQGRTEAFF.

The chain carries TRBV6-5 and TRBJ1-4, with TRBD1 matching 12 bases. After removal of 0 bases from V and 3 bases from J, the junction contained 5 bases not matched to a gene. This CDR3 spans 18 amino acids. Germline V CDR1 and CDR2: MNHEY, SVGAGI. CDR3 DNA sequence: TGTGCCAGCAGTTACTCCGGGACAGGGGGCTTGTCTAATGAAAAACTGTTTTTT. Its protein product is CASSYSGTGGLSNEKLFF.

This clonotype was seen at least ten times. CDR3 nucleotide sequence: TGCAGTGCTAGAGATCGCGGACGAGGAGCCGGGGAGCTGTTTTTT. Its protein product is CSARDRGRGAGELFF. This chain joins TRBV20-1 and TRBJ2-2; D remains unclear. CDR1 is DFQATT and CDR2 is SNEGSKA in the germline V gene (reference sequence). This CDR3 comprises 15 residues. The V and J ends lost 0 bases and 6 bases respectively, with 14 bases between them.

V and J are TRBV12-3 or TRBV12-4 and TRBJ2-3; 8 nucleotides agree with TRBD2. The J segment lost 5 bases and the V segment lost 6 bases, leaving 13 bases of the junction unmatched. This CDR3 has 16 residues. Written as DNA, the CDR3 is TGTGCCAGCAGCCGGGGGCAGCGGGAGTTCGGAGATACGCAGTATTTT. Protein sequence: CASSRGQREFGDTQYF.

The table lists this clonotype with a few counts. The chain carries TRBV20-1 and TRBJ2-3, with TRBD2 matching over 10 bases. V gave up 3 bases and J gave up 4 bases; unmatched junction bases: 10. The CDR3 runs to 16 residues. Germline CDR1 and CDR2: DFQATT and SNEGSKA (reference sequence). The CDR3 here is CSARSLAGGPADTQYF. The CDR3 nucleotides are TGCAGTGCTAGGAGTTTAGCGGGAGGCCCAGCAGATACGCAGTATTTT.

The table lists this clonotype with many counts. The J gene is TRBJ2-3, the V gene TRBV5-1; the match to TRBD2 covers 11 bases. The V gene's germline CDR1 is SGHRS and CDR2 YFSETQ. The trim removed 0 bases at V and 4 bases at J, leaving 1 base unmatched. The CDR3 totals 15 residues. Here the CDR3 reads CASSLGLAGPDTQYF. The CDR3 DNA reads TGCGCCAGCAGCTTGGGACTAGCGGGACCAGATACGCAGTATTTT.

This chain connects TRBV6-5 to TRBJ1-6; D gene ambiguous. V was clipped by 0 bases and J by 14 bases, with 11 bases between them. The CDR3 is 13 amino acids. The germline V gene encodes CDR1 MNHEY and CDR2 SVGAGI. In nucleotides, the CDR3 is TGTGCCAGCAGTTACTCGAAAACCGGATCCCTCCACTTT. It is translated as CASSYSKTGSLHF.

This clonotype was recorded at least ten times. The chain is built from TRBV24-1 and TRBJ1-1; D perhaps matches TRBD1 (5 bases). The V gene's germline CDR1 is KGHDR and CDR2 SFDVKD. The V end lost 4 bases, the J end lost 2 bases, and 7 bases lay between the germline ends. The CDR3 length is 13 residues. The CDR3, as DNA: TGTGCCACCAGTGACGGACAAAACACTGAAGCTTTCTTT. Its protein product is CATSDGQNTEAFF.

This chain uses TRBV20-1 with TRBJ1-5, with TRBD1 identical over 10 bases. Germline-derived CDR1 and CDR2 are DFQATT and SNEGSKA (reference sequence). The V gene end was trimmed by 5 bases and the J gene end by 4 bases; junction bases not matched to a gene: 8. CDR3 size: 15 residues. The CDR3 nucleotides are TGCAGTGCTCTACGGACAGGGGGTAAAAATCAGCCCCAGCATTTT. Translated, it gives CSALRTGGKNQPQHF.

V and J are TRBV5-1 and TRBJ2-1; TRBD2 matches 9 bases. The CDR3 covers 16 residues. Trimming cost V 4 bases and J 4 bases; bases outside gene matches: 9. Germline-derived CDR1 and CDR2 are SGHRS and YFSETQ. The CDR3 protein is CASSPFSSGTYNEQFF. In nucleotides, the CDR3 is TGCGCCAGCAGCCCCTTTTCTAGCGGGACATACAATGAGCAGTTCTTC.

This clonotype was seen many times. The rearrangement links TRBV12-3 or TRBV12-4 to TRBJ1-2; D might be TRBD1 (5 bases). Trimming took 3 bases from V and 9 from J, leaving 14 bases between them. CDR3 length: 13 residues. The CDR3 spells CASSLEGIGRYTF. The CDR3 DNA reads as TGTGCCAGCAGTTTGGAGGGGATAGGGCGCTACACCTTC.

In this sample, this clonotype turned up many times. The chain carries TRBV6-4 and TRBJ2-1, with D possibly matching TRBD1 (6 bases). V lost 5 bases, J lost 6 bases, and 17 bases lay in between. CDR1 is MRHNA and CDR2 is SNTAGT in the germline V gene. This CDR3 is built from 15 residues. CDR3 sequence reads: CASSSEQGVINEQFF. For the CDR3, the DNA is TGTGCCAGCAGTAGTGAACAGGGTGTCATCAATGAGCAGTTCTTC.

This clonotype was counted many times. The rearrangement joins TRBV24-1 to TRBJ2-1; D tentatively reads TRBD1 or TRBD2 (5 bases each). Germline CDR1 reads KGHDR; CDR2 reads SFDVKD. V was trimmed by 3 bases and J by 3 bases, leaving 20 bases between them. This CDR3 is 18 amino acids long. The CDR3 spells CATSDPQVGDRVYNEQFF. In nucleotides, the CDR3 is TGTGCCACCAGTGATCCACAGGTCGGGGATAGGGTCTACAATGAGCAGTTCTTC.

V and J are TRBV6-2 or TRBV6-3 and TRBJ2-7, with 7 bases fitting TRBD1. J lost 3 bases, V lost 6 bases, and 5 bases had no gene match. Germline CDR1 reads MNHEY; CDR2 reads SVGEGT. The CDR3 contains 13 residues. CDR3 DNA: TGTGCCAGCAGATCGGGACAGAACTACGAGCAGTACTTC. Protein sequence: CASRSGQNYEQYF.

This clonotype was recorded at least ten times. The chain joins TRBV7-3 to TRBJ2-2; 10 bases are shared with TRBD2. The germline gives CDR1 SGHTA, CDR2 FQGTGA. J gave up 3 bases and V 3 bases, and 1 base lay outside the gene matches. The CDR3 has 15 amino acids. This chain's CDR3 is CASSLSGRDTGELFF. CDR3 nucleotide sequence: TGTGCCAGCAGCTTGAGCGGGAGGGACACCGGGGAGCTGTTTTTT.

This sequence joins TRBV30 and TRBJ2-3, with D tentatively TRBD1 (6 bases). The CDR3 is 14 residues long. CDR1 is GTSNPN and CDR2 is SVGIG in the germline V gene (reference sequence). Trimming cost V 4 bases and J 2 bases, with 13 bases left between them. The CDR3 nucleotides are TGTGCCTGGACGCCAGGGGCCCCCACAGATACGCAGTATTTT. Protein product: CAWTPGAPTDTQYF.

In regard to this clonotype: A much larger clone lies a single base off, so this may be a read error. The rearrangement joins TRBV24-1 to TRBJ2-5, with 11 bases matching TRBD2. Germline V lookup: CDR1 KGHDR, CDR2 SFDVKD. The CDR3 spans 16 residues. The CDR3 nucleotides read TGTGCCACCAGCGACTTTAGCGGGAGGGCCGGGGAGACCCGGTACTTC. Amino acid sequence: CATSDFSGRAGETRYF.

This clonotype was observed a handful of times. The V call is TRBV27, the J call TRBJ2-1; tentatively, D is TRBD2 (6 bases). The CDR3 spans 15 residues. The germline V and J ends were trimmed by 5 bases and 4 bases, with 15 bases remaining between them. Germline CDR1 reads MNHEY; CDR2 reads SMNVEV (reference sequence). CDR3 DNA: TGTGCCAGCAGTATGATACTAGCAGAATACAATGAGCAGTTCTTC. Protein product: CASSMILAEYNEQFF.

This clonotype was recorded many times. CDR3 residues: CASRKVSGLGDTQYF. The DNA of the CDR3 is TGTGCCAGCAGGAAAGTAAGCGGATTAGGAGATACGCAGTATTTT. The chain recombines TRBV2 with TRBJ2-3; the D gene is possibly TRBD2 (5 bases). The CDR3 has 15 amino acids. The ends were cut back, 6 bases at V and 5 bases at J, with 18 bases in the middle. Germline CDR1 SNHLY, CDR2 FYNNEI.

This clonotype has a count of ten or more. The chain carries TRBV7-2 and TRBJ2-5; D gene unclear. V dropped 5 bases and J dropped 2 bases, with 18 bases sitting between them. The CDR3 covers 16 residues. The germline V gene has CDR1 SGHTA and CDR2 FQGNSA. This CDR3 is CASSPTINGRQETQYF. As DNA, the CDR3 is TGTGCCAGCAGCCCTACGATCAACGGTCGGCAAGAGACCCAGTACTTC.

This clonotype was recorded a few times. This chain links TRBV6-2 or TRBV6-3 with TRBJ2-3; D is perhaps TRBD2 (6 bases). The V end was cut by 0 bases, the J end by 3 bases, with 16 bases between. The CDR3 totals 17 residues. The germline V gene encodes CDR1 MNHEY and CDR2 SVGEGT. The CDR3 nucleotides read TGTGCCAGCAGTTACTCTGAGACAGCAGGGAGGACAGATACGCAGTATTTT. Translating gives CASSYSETAGRTDTQYF.

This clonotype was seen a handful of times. Here the CDR3 DNA reads TGTGCCAGCAGTACGCAGGGGGCAGAAAACACTGAAGCTTTCTTT. Its protein is CASSTQGAENTEAFF. The V and J genes are TRBV6-1 and TRBJ1-1; 8 bases are a match to TRBD1. The CDR3 is 15 amino acids. Germline V gene sequence: CDR1 MNHNS, CDR2 SASEGT. V lost 5 bases and J lost 2; bases outside the gene matches: 7.

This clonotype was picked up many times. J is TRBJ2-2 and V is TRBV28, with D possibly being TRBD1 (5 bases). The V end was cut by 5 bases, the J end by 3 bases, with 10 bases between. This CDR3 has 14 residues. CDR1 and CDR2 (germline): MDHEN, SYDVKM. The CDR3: CASSPPQDTGELFF. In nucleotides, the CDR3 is TGTGCCAGCAGTCCACCACAGGACACCGGGGAGCTGTTTTTT. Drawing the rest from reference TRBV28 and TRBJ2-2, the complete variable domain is DVKVTQSSRYLVKRTGEKVFLECVQDMDHENMFWYRQDPGLGLRLIYFSYDVKMKEKGDIPEGYSVSREKKERFSLILESASTNQTSMYLCASSPPQDTGELFFGEGSRLTVL.

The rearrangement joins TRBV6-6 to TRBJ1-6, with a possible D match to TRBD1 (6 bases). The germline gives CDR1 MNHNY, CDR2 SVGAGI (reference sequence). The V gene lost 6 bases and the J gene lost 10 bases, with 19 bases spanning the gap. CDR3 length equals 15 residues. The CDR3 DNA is TGTGCCAGCAGGACCCCCGGGGGCGGGGGATCACCCCTCCACTTT. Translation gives CASRTPGGGGSPLHF.

Here the CDR3 DNA reads TGTGCCAGCAGCTTAGAACTCTACAATGAGCAGTTCTTC. This gives the protein CASSLELYNEQFF. The chain uses TRBV7-2 and TRBJ2-1; D remains unclear. With 1 base removed from V and 3 bases from J, the gap between germline ends came to 4 bases. Germline values: CDR1 SGHTA, CDR2 FQGNSA. The CDR3 totals 13 residues.

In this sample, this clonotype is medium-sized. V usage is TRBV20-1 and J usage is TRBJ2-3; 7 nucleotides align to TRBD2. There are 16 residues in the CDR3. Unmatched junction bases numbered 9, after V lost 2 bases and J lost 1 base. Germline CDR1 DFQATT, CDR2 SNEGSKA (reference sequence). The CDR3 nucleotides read TGCAGTGCTAGAACAAGGTCGCTAGCGGGCACAGATACGCAGTATTTT. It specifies CSARTRSLAGTDTQYF.

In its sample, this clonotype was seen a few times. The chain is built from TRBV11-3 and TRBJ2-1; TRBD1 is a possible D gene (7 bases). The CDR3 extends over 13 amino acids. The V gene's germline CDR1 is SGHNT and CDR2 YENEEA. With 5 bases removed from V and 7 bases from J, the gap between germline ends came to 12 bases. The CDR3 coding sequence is TGTGCCAGCAGCAGACAGGGAGGAAATGAGCAGTTCTTC. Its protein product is CASSRQGGNEQFF. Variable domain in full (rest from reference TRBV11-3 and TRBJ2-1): EAGVVQSPRYKIIEKKQPVAFWCNPISGHNTLYWYLQNLGQGPELLIRYENEEAVDDSQLPKDRFSAERLKGVDSTLKIQPAELGDSAVYLCASSRQGGNEQFFGPGTRLTVL.